A selection of T cell receptor beta chains follows, all from one sample in a study of OX40 agonist ivuxolimab in advanced cancers. The assay was immunoSEQ multiplex PCR, and TCRdb's table has in-frame clones only and misses some. In the table there are more than 30,000 clones, more than 60% of which are singletons. Specimen: CD4+ or CD8+ T cells sorted from blood, collected in a trial of the OX40 agonist ivuxolimab. These receptors were obtained from an adult with an advanced solid tumor such as melanoma, head and neck, liver or kidney cancer. The CDR3 runs from the conserved cysteine through the conserved F or W. The order of the fields is D gene, J gene, V gene, clone size, CDR3 protein, CDR3 DNA. The D gene is left open where the match is weak. A row's size may be missing; if present it is once, few, many or a size class.

-,TRBJ2-3,TRBV7-9,few,CASNTPERTDTQYF,TGTGCCAGCAACACGCCAGAAAGGACAGATACGCAGTATTTT
-,TRBJ1-6,TRBV18,few,CASSPAGVNSPLHF,TGTGCCAGCTCACCAGCAGGGGTTAATTCACCCCTCCACTTT
-,TRBJ1-1,TRBV27,once,CASSLWGEGTEAFF,TGTGCCAGCAGTTTGTGGGGGGAGGGCACTGAAGCTTTCTTT
TRBD2,TRBJ2-1,TRBV27,medium-sized,CASSSTSVNEQFF,TGTGCCAGCAGTTCGACTAGCGTTAATGAGCAGTTCTTC
TRBD1,TRBJ1-2,TRBV19,medium-sized,CASSGDSLYGYTF,TGTGCCAGTAGTGGGGACAGTCTCTATGGCTACACCTTC
-,TRBJ1-2,TRBV5-4,-,CASSLVTAYGYTF,TGTGCCAGCAGCTTGGTGACAGCGTATGGCTACACCTTC
-,TRBJ2-5,TRBV29-1,-,CSVLMGETQYF,TGCAGCGTCCTCATGGGAGAGACCCAGTACTTC
-,TRBJ1-1,TRBV4-1,-,CASSQVDLGFLRTEAFF,TGCGCCAGCAGCCAAGTTGACTTGGGATTTCTAAGAACTGAAGCTTTCTTT
-,TRBJ1-5,TRBV20-1,-,CSASRDQPQHF,TGCAGTGCTAGTAGGGATCAGCCCCAGCATTTT
-,TRBJ1-1,TRBV30,few,CAWSVLGGSVTEAFF,TGTGCCTGGAGTGTACTGGGGGGCAGCGTCACTGAAGCTTTCTTT
TRBD1,TRBJ1-1,TRBV5-1,-,CASSWGQPNTEAFF,TGCGCCAGCAGCTGGGGACAGCCGAACACTGAAGCTTTCTTT
-,TRBJ2-1,TRBV19,-,CASNKRQGYNEQFF,TGTGCCAGTAACAAAAGGCAAGGGTACAATGAGCAGTTCTTC
-,TRBJ2-1,TRBV5-1,-,CASSKSATYNEQFF,TGCGCCAGCAGCAAGTCGGCTACCTACAATGAGCAGTTCTTC
TRBD1,TRBJ1-5,TRBV6-1,-,CATLADRSNQPQHF,TGTGCCACCCTAGCGGACAGGAGCAATCAGCCCCAGCATTTT
-,TRBJ2-3,TRBV7-2,-,CASSLGSQADTQYF,TGTGCCAGCAGCTTAGGATCTCAAGCAGATACGCAGTATTTT
-,TRBJ1-2,TRBV6-5,-,CASMWQGGGYTF,TGTGCCAGCATGTGGCAGGGTGGAGGCTACACCTTC
-,TRBJ2-7,TRBV28,-,CASSLRDPYEQYF,TGTGCCAGCAGTTTAAGGGACCCCTACGAGCAGTACTTC
TRBD2,TRBJ2-5,TRBV11-1,once,CASTPRTSGKETQYF,TGTGCCAGCACCCCGCGGACTAGCGGAAAAGAGACCCAGTACTTC
-,TRBJ1-1,TRBV2,few,CARVQGTEAFF,TGTGCCAGAGTACAGGGAACTGAAGCTTTCTTT
-,TRBJ2-1,TRBV11-3,-,CASSLSLYNEQFF,TGTGCCAGCAGCTTGTCACTCTACAATGAGCAGTTCTTC
-,TRBJ2-3,TRBV4-1,-,CASSQLEGGQDTDTQYF,TGCGCCAGCAGCCAATTGGAGGGAGGTCAGGACACAGATACGCAGTATTTT
-,TRBJ2-3,TRBV19,-,CASSISSNIDTQYF,TGTGCCAGTAGTATATCTAGTAATATTGATACGCAGTATTTT
-,TRBJ1-2,TRBV30,-,CAWSSGSYGYTF,TGTGCCTGGAGTTCCGGGAGCTATGGCTACACCTTC
-,TRBJ2-5,TRBV11-2,-,CASSLVATSYQETQYF,TGTGCCAGCAGCTTAGTAGCGACATCGTACCAAGAGACCCAGTACTTC
TRBD1,TRBJ2-7,TRBV5-1,-,CASSAQGAGTYEQYF,TGCGCCAGCAGCGCACAGGGGGCCGGAACCTACGAGCAGTACTTC
-,TRBJ2-7,TRBV6-1,few,CASIRVGGYEQYF,TGTGCCAGCATCCGGGTTGGGGGCTACGAGCAGTACTTC
-,TRBJ1-2,TRBV2,few,CASSLGFWTF,TGTGCCAGCAGTCTGGGCTTCTGGACCTTC
-,TRBJ1-6,TRBV30,-,CAWSENSPLHF,TGTGCCTGGAGTGAAAATTCACCCCTCCACTTT
-,TRBJ2-5,TRBV2,-,CASSGRGRNEQYF,TGTGCCAGCAGTGGGAGGGGGCGCAATGAGCAGTACTTC
-,TRBJ1-4,TRBV28,-,CASSLNGEKLFF,TGTGCCAGCAGTTTAAATGGTGAAAAACTGTTTTTT
TRBD2,TRBJ2-7,TRBV5-1,-,CASSSGGIEQYF,TGCGCCAGCAGCTCGGGGGGGATCGAGCAGTACTTC
-,TRBJ1-2,TRBV4-1,few,CASSQDPGGYTF,TGCGCCAGCAGCCAAGACCCGGGTGGCTACACCTTC
-,TRBJ1-4,TRBV7-9,-,CASSYMKGGDEKLFF,TGTGCCAGCAGCTACATGAAGGGGGGCGATGAAAAACTGTTTTTT
-,TRBJ2-1,TRBV4-1,-,CASSQDRGEYNEQFF,TGCGCCAGCAGCCAAGATAGAGGGGAATACAATGAGCAGTTCTTC